This T cell receptor beta chain was sequenced for a study of CD8+ T cells in alopecia areata. This sample's treatment: oral pan-JAK inhibitor, 5-10 mg twice daily. Sequencing templates came from extracted RNA that was reverse transcribed into cDNA. Profiled with immunoSEQ multiplex PCR; TCRdb holds only in-frame clones, not every one. The data show approximately 220,000 clones, more than 30% seen once. Germline V gene data show CDR1 as GTSNPN and CDR2 as SVGIG (reference sequence). This CDR3 comprises 16 residues. Trimming took 1 base from V and 2 from J; bases not matched to a gene: 5. This sequence originates from a human donor with alopecia areata. The rearrangement uses TRBV30 and TRBJ1-5, with TRBD1 matching over 10 bases. The sequencing here drew on CD4+ T cells sorted from blood, taken at approximately week 30, from a patient treated with tofacitinib. In DNA, the CDR3 is TGTGCCTGGAGTGGGGACAGGGGCGGAGGCAATCAGCCCCAGCATTTT. This codes for CAWSGDRGGGNQPQHF.